This T cell receptor beta chain emerged from a study of T cell responses to AZD1222 COVID-19 vaccine. Germline V gene data show CDR1 as MNHEY and CDR2 as SVGAGI. This CDR3 is 11 amino acids long. Trimming shortened V by 5 bases and J by 6 bases, and 8 bases separated the two germline ends. TCRdb's table, derived via immunoSEQ multiplex PCR, lists solely in-frame clones and lacks some. The sample includes 150,000 to 200,000 clones, 80% to 95% of them seen just once. Broader study findings: The study reported that nearly half of spike-specific TCRs target unmutated variant regions.

This clone was counted only a few times. What it binds is unknown. The chain employs TRBV6-5 and TRBJ2-7; either TRBD1 or TRBD2 may fit D (5 bases each). Sample: peripheral blood, taken 28 days after the second AZD1222 dose. The sequence was collected from an adult who received the AZD1222 COVID-19 vaccine. CDR3 sequence (DNA): TGTGCCAGCAGTACGGGGCGCGAGCAGTACTTC. As protein: CASSTGREQYF.